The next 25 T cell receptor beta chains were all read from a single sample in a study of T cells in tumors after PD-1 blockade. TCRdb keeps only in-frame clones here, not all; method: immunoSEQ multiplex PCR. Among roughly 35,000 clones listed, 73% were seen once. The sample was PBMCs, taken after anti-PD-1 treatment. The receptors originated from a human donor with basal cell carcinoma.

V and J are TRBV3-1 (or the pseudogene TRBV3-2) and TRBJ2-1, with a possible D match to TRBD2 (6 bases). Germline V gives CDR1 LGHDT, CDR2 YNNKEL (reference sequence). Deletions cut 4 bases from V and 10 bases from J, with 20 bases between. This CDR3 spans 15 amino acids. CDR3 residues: CASSLRLTDGGEQFF. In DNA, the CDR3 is TGTGCCAGCAGCCTAAGATTAACGGATGGGGGGGAGCAGTTCTTC.

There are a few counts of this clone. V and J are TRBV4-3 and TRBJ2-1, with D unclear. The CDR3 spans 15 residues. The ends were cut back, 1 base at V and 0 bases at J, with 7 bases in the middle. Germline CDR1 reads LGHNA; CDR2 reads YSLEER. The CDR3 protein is CASSQAASSYNEQFF. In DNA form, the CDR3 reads TGCGCCAGCAGCCAAGCGGCCAGCTCCTACAATGAGCAGTTCTTC.

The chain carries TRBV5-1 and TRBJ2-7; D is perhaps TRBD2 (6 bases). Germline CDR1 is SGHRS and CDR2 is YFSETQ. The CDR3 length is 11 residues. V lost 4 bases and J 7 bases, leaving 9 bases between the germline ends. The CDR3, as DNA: TGCGCCAGCAGCGGGGGAGGAGAGCAGTACTTC. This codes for CASSGGGEQYF.

The CDR3 is CASRRAGGVMNTGELFF. The CDR3 nucleotides read TGCGCCAGCAGACGGGCGGGAGGGGTTATGAACACCGGGGAGCTGTTTTTT. The J gene is TRBJ2-2, the V gene TRBV5-1, with 9 bases matching TRBD2. CDR1 SGHRS and CDR2 YFSETQ come from the germline V gene. The CDR3 consists of 17 residues. With V trimmed by 5 bases and J by 1 base, 9 bases remained unmatched.

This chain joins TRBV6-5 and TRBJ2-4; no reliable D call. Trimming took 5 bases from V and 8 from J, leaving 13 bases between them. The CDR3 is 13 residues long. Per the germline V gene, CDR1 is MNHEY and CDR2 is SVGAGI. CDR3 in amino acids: CASSPKRVDIQYF. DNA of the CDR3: TGTGCCAGCAGTCCCAAAAGGGTTGACATTCAGTACTTC.

The DNA for the CDR3 is TGTGCCAGCAGCCGGACTAGCGGGAGCGATGAGCAGTTCTTC. This sequence encodes CASSRTSGSDEQFF. This chain uses TRBV4-2 with TRBJ2-1; TRBD2 aligns across 13 bases. With V trimmed by 4 bases and J by 8 bases, 2 bases remained unmatched. Germline V gene data show CDR1 as LGHNA and CDR2 as YNFKEQ. The length of the CDR3 is 14 residues.

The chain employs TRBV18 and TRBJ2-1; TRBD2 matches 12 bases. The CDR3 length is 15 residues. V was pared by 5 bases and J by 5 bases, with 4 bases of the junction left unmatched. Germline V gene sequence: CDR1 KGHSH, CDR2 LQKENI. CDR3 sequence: CASSGTSGSNNEQFF. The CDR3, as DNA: TGTGCCAGCTCAGGGACTAGCGGGTCTAACAATGAGCAGTTCTTC.

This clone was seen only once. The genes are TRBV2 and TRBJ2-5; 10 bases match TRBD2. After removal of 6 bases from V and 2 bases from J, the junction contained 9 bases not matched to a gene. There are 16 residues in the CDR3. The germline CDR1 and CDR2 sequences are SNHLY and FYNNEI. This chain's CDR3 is CASSRRGTSEQETQYF. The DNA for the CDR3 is TGTGCCAGCAGCCGCCGTGGGACTAGCGAACAAGAGACCCAGTACTTC. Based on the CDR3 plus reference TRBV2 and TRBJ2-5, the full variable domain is EPEVTQTPSHQVTQMGQEVILRCVPISNHLYFYWYRQILGQKVEFLVSFYNNEISEKSEIFDDQFSVERPDGSNFTLKIRSTKLEDSAMYFCASSRRGTSEQETQYFGPGTRLLVL.

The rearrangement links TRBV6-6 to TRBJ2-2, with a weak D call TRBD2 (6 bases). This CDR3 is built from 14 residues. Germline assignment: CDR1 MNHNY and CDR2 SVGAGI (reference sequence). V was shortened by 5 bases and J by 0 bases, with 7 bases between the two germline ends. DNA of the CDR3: TGTGCCAGCAGTGGGGGGTCGAACACCGGGGAGCTGTTTTTT. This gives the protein CASSGGSNTGELFF.

The CDR3 protein is CASRDRGYGEEQFF. The DNA of the CDR3 is TGTGCCAGCAGGGACAGGGGCTACGGTGAGGAGCAGTTCTTC. The rearrangement joins TRBV6-6 to TRBJ2-1, with TRBD1 identical over 9 bases. V was clipped by 6 bases and J by 10 bases; unmatched bases: 10. The germline V gene has CDR1 MNHNY and CDR2 SVGAGI (reference sequence). This CDR3 is 14 amino acids long.

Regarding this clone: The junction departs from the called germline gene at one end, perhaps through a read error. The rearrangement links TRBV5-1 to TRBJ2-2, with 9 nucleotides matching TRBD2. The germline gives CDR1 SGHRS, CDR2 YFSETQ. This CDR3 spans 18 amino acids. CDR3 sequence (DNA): TGCCCCAGCAGCCGGACCCTCGCGGGGGGGATGAACACCGGGGAGCTGTTTTTT. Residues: CPSSRTLAGGMNTGELFF.

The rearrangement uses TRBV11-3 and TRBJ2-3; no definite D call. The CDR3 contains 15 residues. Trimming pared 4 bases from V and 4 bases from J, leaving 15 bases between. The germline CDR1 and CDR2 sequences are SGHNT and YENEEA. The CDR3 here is CASSSGISVADTQYF. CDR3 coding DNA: TGTGCCAGCAGCTCAGGCATCAGTGTGGCAGATACGCAGTATTTT.

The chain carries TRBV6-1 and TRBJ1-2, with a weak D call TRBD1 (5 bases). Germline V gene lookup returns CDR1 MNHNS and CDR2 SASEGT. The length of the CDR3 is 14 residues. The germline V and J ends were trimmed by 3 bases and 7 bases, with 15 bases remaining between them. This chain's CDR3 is CASSDPGRRSGYTF. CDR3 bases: TGTGCCAGCAGTGACCCGGGACGAAGGAGTGGCTACACCTTC.

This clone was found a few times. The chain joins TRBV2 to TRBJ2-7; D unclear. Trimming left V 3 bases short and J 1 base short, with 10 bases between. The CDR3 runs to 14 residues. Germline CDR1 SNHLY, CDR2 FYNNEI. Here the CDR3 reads CASSELVVSYEQYF. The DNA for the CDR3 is TGTGCCAGCAGTGAGTTGGTAGTATCCTACGAGCAGTACTTC.

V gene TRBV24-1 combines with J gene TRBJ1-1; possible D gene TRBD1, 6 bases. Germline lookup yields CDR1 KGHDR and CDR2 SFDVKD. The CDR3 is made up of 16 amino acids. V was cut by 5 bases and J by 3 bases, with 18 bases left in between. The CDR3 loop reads CATSGRGLRGDTEAFF. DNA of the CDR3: TGTGCCACCAGTGGGAGGGGCCTTAGGGGGGACACTGAAGCTTTCTTT.

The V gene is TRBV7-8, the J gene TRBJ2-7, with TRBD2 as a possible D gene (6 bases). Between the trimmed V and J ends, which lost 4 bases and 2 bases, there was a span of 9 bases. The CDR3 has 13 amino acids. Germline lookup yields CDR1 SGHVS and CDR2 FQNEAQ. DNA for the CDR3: TGTGCCAGCAGCTCCCCGGGAGCCTACGAGCAGTACTTC. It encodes CASSSPGAYEQYF.

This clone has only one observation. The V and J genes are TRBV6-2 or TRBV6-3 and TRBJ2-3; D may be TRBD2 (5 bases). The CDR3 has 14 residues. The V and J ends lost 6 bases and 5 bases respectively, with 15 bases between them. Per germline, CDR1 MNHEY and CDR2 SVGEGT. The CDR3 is CASSPRLAGDTQYF. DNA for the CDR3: TGTGCCAGCAGCCCGCGACTCGCGGGAGATACGCAGTATTTT.

The CDR3 DNA follows: TGTGCCACCAGAACTCCAGGTGGGACTCCCAGCTCCTACGAGCAGTACTTC. Protein sequence: CATRTPGGTPSSYEQYF. The V gene is TRBV14, the J gene TRBJ2-7; D is possibly TRBD2 (6 bases). V lost 10 bases, J lost 0 bases, and 25 bases lay in between. The CDR3 sequence is 17 residues long. Germline lookup yields CDR1 SGHDN and CDR2 FVKESK.

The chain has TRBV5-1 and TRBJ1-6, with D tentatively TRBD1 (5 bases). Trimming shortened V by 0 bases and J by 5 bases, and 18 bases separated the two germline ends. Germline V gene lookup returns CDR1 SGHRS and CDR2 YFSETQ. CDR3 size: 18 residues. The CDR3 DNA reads TGCGCCAGCAGCTTGGCCGGCAAAGGGACGCGGAATAATTCACCCCTCCACTTT. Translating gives CASSLAGKGTRNNSPLHF.

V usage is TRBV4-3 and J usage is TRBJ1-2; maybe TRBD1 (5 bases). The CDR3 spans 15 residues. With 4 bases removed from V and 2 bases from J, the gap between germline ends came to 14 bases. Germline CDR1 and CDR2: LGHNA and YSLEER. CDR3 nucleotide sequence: TGCGCCAGCAGCCTCGGGACCGATCTCAACTATGGCTACACCTTC. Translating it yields CASSLGTDLNYGYTF.

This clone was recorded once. CDR3 DNA sequence: TGTGCCAGCAGCCCCGCTCTGGCGGGAGGCCCAGATACGCAGTATTTT. Its translation: CASSPALAGGPDTQYF. The chain recombines TRBV3-1 (or the pseudogene TRBV3-2) with TRBJ2-3, with TRBD2 matching over 8 bases. The trim removed 4 bases at V and 4 bases at J, leaving 10 bases unmatched. The CDR3 is made up of 16 amino acids. Germline V gene sequence: CDR1 LGHDT, CDR2 YNNKEL (reference sequence).

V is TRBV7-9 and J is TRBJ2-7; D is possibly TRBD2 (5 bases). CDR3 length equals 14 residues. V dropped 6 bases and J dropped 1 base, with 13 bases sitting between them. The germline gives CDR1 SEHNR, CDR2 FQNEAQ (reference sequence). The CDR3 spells CASSFGRGSYEQYF. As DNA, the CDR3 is TGTGCCAGCAGTTTTGGTCGGGGATCCTACGAGCAGTACTTC.

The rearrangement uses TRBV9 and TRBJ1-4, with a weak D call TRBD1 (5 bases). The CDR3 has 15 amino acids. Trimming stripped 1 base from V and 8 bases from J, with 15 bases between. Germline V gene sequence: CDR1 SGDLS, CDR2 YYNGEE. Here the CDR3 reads CASSVSRNPGEKLFF. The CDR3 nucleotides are TGTGCCAGCAGCGTATCCCGCAATCCAGGGGAAAAACTGTTTTTT.

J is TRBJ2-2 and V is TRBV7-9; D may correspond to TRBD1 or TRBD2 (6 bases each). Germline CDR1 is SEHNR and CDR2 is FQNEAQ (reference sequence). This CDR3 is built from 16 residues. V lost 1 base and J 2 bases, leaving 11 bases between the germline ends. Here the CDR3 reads CASSLDPGANTGELFF. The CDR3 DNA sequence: TGTGCCAGCAGCTTAGATCCGGGGGCCAACACCGGGGAGCTGTTTTTT.

The CDR3 nucleotides are TGTGCCAGCAGTTTGGGGGGGGGTACTACCTCAGCGGAGCAGTACTTC. Its protein is CASSLGGGTTSAEQYF. The rearrangement joins TRBV6-5 to TRBJ2-7, with 7 bases lining up with TRBD2. This CDR3 region has 16 residues. Trimming cost V 4 bases and J 7 bases; bases outside gene matches: 16. The germline V gene has CDR1 MNHEY and CDR2 SVGAGI.